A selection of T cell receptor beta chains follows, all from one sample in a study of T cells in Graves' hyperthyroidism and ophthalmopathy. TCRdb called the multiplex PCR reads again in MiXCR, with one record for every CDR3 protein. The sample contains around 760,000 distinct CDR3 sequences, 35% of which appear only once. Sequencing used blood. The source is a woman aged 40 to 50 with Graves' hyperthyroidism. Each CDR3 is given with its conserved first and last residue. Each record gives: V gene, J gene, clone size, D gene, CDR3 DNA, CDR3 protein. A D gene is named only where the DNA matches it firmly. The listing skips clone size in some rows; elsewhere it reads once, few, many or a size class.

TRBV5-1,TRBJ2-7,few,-,TGCGCCAGCAGCTTTGGGGATGAGGGCTACGAGCAGTACTTC,CASSFGDEGYEQYF
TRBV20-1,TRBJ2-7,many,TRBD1,TGCAGTGCTAGATTTCGGACAGGCTTTCCCGAGCAGTACTTC,CSARFRTGFPEQYF
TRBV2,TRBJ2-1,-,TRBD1,TGTGCCAGCACGGGACAGGACTACAATGAGCAGTTCTTC,CASTGQDYNEQFF
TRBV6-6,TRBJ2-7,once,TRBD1,TGTGCCAGCTCACCACAGGGGGTTCGGGGCCTCGAGCAGTACTTC,CASSPQGVRGLEQYF
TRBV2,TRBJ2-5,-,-,TGTGCCAGCGGGGGAAAGACCCAGTACTTC,CASGGKTQYF
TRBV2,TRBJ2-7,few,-,TGTGCCAGCAGTGTAGGCGGTTCGTCCGAGCAGTACTTC,CASSVGGSSEQYF
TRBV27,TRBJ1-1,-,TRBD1,TGTGCCAGCAGTACTTCCGGGACAGGGGTCGGGGCTTTCTTT,CASSTSGTGVGAFF
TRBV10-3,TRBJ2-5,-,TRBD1,TGTGCCATCAATGCGGACAGGGGTGGAGAGACCCAGTACTTC,CAINADRGGETQYF
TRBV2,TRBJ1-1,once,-,TGTGCCAGCACCCAGGGTAGTGAGAACACTGAAGCTTTCTTT,CASTQGSENTEAFF
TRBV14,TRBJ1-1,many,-,TGTGCCAGCAGCCAACGATGGAACACTGAAGCTTTCTTT,CASSQRWNTEAFF
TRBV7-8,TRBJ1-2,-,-,TGTGCCAGCAGCTTGCTCGATGGGGCCGGTTATGGCTACACCTTC,CASSLLDGAGYGYTF
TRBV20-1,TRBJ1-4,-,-,TGCAGTGCTAGAACCGAAGGGGGTGAAAAACTGTTTTTT,CSARTEGGEKLFF
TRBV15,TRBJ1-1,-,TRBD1,TGTGCCACCAGCAGAGCACAGGGGGCGAACACTGAAGCTTTCTTT,CATSRAQGANTEAFF
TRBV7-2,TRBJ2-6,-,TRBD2,TGTGCCAGCAGTTATAGTAGCGGGACTGCGGGGGCCAACGTCCTGACTTTC,CASSYSSGTAGANVLTF
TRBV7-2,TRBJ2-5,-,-,TGTGCCAGCAGCCTGGCCCCCTCAGAGACCCAGTACTTC,CASSLAPSETQYF
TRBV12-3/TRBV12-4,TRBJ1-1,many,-,TGTGCCAGCAGTTTTTCTTACAGATTGAACACTGAAGCTTTCTTT,CASSFSYRLNTEAFF
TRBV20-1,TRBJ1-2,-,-,TGCAGTGCTAGAGTGAGGGGGAATCGTTATGGCTACACCTTC,CSARVRGNRYGYTF
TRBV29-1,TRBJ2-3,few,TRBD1,TGCAGCGTCAGGGACAGGGTCGACACAGATACGCAGTATTTT,CSVRDRVDTDTQYF
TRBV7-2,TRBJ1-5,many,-,TGTGCCAGCAGCCTGATCAGGGGGCCCCAGCATTTT,CASSLIRGPQHF
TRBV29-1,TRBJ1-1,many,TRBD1,TGCAGCGTCAATGAGGGGGCTTTGAACACTGAAGCTTTCTTT,CSVNEGALNTEAFF
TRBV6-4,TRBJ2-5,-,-,TGTGCCAGCAGTGAACAAGTCGATCAGCCCCAGTACTTC,CASSEQVDQPQYF
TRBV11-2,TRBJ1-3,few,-,TGTGCCAGCAGCTTAGGAGCAAGCTACTCTGGAAACACCATATATTTT,CASSLGASYSGNTIYF
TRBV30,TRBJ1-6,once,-,TGTGCCTGGAGTGAATCGCAGGGTTCTAATTCACCCCTCCACTTT,CAWSESQGSNSPLHF
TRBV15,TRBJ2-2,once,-,TGTGCCACCAGCAGAGTAACAGGGAACACCGGGGAGCTGTTTTTT,CATSRVTGNTGELFF
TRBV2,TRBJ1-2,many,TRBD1,TGTGCCAGCTGGGACAGCGGGTATGGCTACACCTTC,CASWDSGYGYTF
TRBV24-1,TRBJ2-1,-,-,TGTGCCACCAGTGATCACCCGGGACCAATCTACAATGAGCAGTTCTTC,CATSDHPGPIYNEQFF
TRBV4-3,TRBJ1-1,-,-,TGCGCCAGCAGCCAAGATCTAAAGGGAATCATGAACACTGAAGCTTTCTTT,CASSQDLKGIMNTEAFF
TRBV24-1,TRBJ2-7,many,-,TGTGCCACCAGTGATTTCAGGGGGGCCTACGAGCAGTACTTC,CATSDFRGAYEQYF
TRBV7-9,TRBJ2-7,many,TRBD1,TGTGCCAGCACCATCACGACAGGACAGGGCTCCTACGAGCAGTACTTC,CASTITTGQGSYEQYF
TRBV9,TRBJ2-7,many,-,TGTGCCAGCAGCGTAGGAGTGGGCGGGTCCTACGAGCAGTACTTC,CASSVGVGGSYEQYF
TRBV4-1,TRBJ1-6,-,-,TGCGCCAGCAGCAGGGGACCGACGAATTCACCCCTCCACTTT,CASSRGPTNSPLHF
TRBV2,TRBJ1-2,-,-,TGTGCCAGCAGAGACGGCTATGGCTACACCTTC,CASRDGYGYTF
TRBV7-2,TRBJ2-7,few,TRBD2,TGTGCCAGCAGCTTAGAGGGACTAGCTCCCCCGGGGCAGTACTTC,CASSLEGLAPPGQYF
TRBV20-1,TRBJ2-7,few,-,TGCAGTGCCCCCGCTCCCGGGACTCTCCGTGCCGTGCAGTACTTC,CSAPAPGTLRAVQYF
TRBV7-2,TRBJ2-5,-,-,TGTGCCAGCAGCCGATACGACGAAGAGACCCAGTACTTC,CASSRYDEETQYF
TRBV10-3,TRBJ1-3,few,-,TGTGCCATCAGTGAGAAACAGGGCAGCTCTGGAAACACCATATATTTT,CAISEKQGSSGNTIYF
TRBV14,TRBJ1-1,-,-,TGTGCCAGCAGCCAAGATATCGGTGGAGGGGCTTTCTTT,CASSQDIGGGAFF
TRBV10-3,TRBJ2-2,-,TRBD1,TGTGCCACCAGTGAGACAGGGACGGTAGCCGGGGAGCTGTTTTTT,CATSETGTVAGELFF
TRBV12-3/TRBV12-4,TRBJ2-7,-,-,TGTGCCAGCAGTTTAGTCTCGGGAATACCAGCCTACGAGCAGTACTTC,CASSLVSGIPAYEQYF
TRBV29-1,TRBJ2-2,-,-,TGCAGCTTCCACCAGGGGGGGGGCACCGGGGAGCTGTTTTTT,CSFHQGGGTGELFF